The present T cell receptor (beta chain) was sequenced within a study of blood T cells in healthy people across ages. The germline CDR1 and CDR2 sequences are SGHDN and FVKESK. The CDR3 consists of 17 residues. V was cut by 4 bases and J by 8 bases, with 24 bases left in between. A sample-barcoded 5' primer and a J-beta primer mix were used in a second PCR of roughly 7 to 11 cycles. TCRdb passed the 5' RACE reads through MiXCR, listing each CDR3 protein once. The sample contains 920,000 or so distinct CDR3 sequences, 45% of which appear only once. The sequencing sample was made of blood. The rearrangement joins TRBV14 to TRBJ2-1, with D unresolved. This TCR was recovered from a woman in her sixties or seventies in good health. The CDR3 bases are TGTGCCAGCAGCCGACCACGAAGGACCAGCATGTCCGATGAGCAGTTCTTC. Protein product: CASSRPRRTSMSDEQFF.